This T cell receptor (beta chain) was captured in a study of monozygotic twins with inflammatory bowel disease. The CDR3 loop spans 14 amino acids. Germline lookup yields CDR1 SGHRS and CDR2 YFSETQ. The unique tags termed UMIs, each holding a 6-nucleotide sample barcode, were added by means of template switching. From its re-call of the 5' RACE reads, TCRdb lists each CDR3 protein once, without DNA. Its listing shows 440,000 or so distinct CDR3 sequences. The receptor's source is a human donor with ulcerative colitis or Crohn's disease, or a healthy co-twin of an affected twin (not recorded which). The V call is TRBV5-1, the J call TRBJ1-2; as DNA is missing, the TRBD1 call by TCRdb cannot be tested. Sequenced input: blood. CDR3 sequence reads: CASSLGQTTDGYTF.